The 10 T cell receptor beta chains below come from one sample, sequenced in a study of shared clonotypes between healthy human individuals. This table comes from immunoSEQ multiplex PCR, and its TCRdb copy is limited to in-frame clones, with some not included. The repertoire holds about 680,000 clones, with 90% to 95% as singletons. CD8 cells classed as naive were CD45RO-negative and positively selected for CCR7, excluding terminally differentiated effector memory CD45RA+ cells. Material for sequencing was naive CD8+ T cells sorted from blood. These receptors were collected from a man aged 25 to 40 in good health.

V and J are TRBV6-6 and TRBJ1-3, with 8 positions matching TRBD1. J gave up 0 bases and V 6 bases, and 4 bases lay outside the gene matches. CDR3 length: 15 residues. Germline CDR1 reads MNHNY; CDR2 reads SVGAGI (reference sequence). DNA for the CDR3: TGTGCCAGCAGGGGGGACAGGACCTCTGGAAACACCATATATTTT. As protein: CASRGDRTSGNTIYF.

This clone was seen a single time. V is TRBV7-9 and J is TRBJ2-5; possible D gene TRBD2, 5 bases. Germline lookup yields CDR1 SEHNR and CDR2 FQNEAQ (reference sequence). Trimming removed 5 bases at V and 2 bases at J, with 12 bases between. The length of the CDR3 is 14 residues. CDR3: CASSPRDYQETQYF. The CDR3 nucleotides are TGTGCCAGCAGCCCCCGCGACTATCAAGAGACCCAGTACTTC.

The chain employs TRBV11-2 and TRBJ2-5; D is unclear. Germline V gene sequence: CDR1 SGHAT, CDR2 FQNNGV. The CDR3 loop spans 12 amino acids. V was shortened by 5 bases and J by 4 bases, with 8 bases between the two germline ends. CDR3 bases: TGTGCCAGCAGCCAGGCGTCAGAGACCCAGTACTTC. Its translation is CASSQASETQYF.

This chain links TRBV5-5 with TRBJ1-1, with 9 bases that match TRBD1. CDR1 and CDR2 (germline): SGHKS, YYEKEE (reference sequence). The CDR3 has 14 amino acids. The ends lost 4 bases at V and 1 base at J; junction bases unmatched: 2. CDR3 DNA: TGTGCCAGCAGCAGGGGACAGGGGAACACTGAAGCTTTCTTT. This translates into CASSRGQGNTEAFF. The full variable domain, in which reference TRBV5-5 and TRBJ1-1 provide the parts outside the CDR3, is DAGVTQSPTHLIKTRGQQVTLRCSPISGHKSVSWYQQVLGQGPQFIFQYYEKEERGRGNFPDRFSARQFPNYSSELNVNALLLGDSALYLCASSRGQGNTEAFFGQGTRLTVV.

This sequence joins TRBV28 and TRBJ1-2, with D maybe TRBD1 (5 bases). This CDR3 is built from 16 residues. The germline gives CDR1 MDHEN, CDR2 SYDVKM. Trimming removed 4 bases from V and 8 bases from J, with 23 bases in between. The CDR3 reads CASSYLLGTAFMGYTF. In DNA, the CDR3 is TGTGCCAGCAGTTACCTCTTGGGGACTGCCTTTATGGGCTACACCTTC.

This clone occurred once. The chain couples TRBV29-1 to TRBJ1-4, with a tentative D call TRBD1 (6 bases). Germline loops: CDR1 SQVTM, CDR2 ANQGSEA. The V and J ends lost 2 bases and 8 bases respectively, with 12 bases between them. The CDR3 is made up of 13 amino acids. The CDR3 DNA reads TGCAGCGTTGAAACAGGGAGTGAAGAAAAACTGTTTTTT. It yields the protein CSVETGSEEKLFF.

The V and J genes are TRBV20-1 and TRBJ2-7; maybe TRBD1 (6 bases). This CDR3 is 11 amino acids long. CDR1 and CDR2 (germline): DFQATT, SNEGSKA (reference sequence). The V and J ends lost 6 bases and 4 bases respectively, with 10 bases between them. This CDR3 is CSARGVYEQYF. Here the CDR3 DNA reads TGCAGTGCCAGGGGAGTTTACGAGCAGTACTTC.

The chain uses TRBV14 and TRBJ2-1; D might be TRBD1 or TRBD2, each matching 6 bases. In germline, CDR1 is SGHDN, CDR2 FVKESK. The CDR3 has 16 amino acids. Trimming shortened V by 6 bases and J by 4 bases, and 19 bases separated the two germline ends. CDR3 coding DNA: TGTGCCAGCAGTATTACGGGACAAGGAGGGTACAATGAGCAGTTCTTC. Translation: CASSITGQGGYNEQFF. Combining the CDR3 with reference TRBV14 and TRBJ2-1 gives the whole variable domain EAGVTQFPSHSVIEKGQTVTLRCDPISGHDNLYWYRRVMGKEIKFLLHFVKESKQDESGMPNNRFLAERTGGTYSTLKVQPAELEDSGVYFCASSITGQGGYNEQFFGPGTRLTVL.

With regard to this clone: The sample carries other DNA sequences with the same CDR3. The gene calls are TRBV7-9 and TRBJ2-1; D uncertain. The CDR3 has 13 residues. CDR1 is SEHNR, CDR2 FQNEAQ, per germline (reference sequence). Trimming removed 1 base at V and 6 bases at J, with 7 bases between. CDR3 residues: CASSLGVGNEQFF. CDR3 sequence (DNA): TGTGCCAGCAGCTTAGGGGTTGGCAATGAGCAGTTCTTC.

J is TRBJ1-4 and V is TRBV2; D unclear. CDR3 size: 16 residues. Germline V gives CDR1 SNHLY, CDR2 FYNNEI. V was shortened by 5 bases and J by 0 bases, with 13 bases between the two germline ends. The CDR3 reads CASSHAPTATNEKLFF. CDR3 in DNA: TGTGCCAGCAGTCATGCGCCGACTGCAACTAATGAAAAACTGTTTTTT.